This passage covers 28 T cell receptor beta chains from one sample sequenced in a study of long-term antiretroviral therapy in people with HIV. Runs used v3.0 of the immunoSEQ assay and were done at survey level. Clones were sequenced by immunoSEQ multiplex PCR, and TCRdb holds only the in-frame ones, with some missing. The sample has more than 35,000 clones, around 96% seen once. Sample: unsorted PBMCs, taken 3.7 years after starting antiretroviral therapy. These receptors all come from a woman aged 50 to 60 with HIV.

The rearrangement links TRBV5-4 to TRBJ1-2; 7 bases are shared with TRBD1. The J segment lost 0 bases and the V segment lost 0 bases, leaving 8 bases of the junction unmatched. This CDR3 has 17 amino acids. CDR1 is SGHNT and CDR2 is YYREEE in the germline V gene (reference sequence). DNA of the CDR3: TGTGCCAGCAGCTTGGTAGGCCGACAGGGCCCTAACTATGGCTACACCTTC. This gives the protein CASSLVGRQGPNYGYTF.

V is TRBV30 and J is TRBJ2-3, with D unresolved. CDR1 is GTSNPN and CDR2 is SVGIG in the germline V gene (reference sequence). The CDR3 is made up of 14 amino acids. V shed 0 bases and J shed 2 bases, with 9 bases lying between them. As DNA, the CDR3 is TGTGCCTGGAGTGTTGGTGGGGACACAGATACGCAGTATTTT. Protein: CAWSVGGDTDTQYF.

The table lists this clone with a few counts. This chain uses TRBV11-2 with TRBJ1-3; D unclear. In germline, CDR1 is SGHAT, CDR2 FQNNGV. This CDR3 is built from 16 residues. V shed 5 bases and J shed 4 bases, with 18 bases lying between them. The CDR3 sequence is CASSLALRARGNTIYF. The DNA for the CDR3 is TGTGCCAGCAGCCTGGCACTGCGGGCCCGCGGAAACACCATATATTTT.

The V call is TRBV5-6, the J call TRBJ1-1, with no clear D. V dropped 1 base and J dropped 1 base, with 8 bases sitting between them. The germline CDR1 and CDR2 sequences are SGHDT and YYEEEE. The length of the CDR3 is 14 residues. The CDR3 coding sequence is TGTGCCAGCAGCTTGAGCCTCTCGAACACTGAAGCTTTCTTT. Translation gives CASSLSLSNTEAFF.

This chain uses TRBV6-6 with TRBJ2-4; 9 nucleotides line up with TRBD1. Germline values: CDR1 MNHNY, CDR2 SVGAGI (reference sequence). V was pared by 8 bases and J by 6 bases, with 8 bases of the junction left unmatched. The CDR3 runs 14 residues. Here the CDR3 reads CASGTGTGRNIQYF. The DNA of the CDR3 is TGTGCCAGCGGCACCGGGACAGGGAGAAACATTCAGTACTTC.

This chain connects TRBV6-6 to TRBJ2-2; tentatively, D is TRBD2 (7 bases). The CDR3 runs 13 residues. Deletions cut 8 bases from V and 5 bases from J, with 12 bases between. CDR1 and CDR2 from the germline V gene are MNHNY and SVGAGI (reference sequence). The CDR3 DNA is TGTGCCAGCCGGGGGGCCGGGACCGGGGAGCTGTTTTTT. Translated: CASRGAGTGELFF.

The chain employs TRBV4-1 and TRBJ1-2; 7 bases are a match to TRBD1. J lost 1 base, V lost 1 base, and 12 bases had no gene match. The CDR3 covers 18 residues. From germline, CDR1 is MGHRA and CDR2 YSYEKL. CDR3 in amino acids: CASSQGSSQRGLNYGYTF. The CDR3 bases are TGCGCCAGCAGCCAAGGAAGCTCCCAAAGGGGGCTTAACTATGGCTACACCTTC.

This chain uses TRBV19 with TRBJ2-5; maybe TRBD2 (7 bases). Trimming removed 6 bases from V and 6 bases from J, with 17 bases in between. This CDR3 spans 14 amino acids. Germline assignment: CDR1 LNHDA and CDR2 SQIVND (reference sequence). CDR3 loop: CASRGGGTSQTQYF. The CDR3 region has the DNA TGTGCCAGTAGGGGAGGGGGGACCTCGCAGACCCAGTACTTC.

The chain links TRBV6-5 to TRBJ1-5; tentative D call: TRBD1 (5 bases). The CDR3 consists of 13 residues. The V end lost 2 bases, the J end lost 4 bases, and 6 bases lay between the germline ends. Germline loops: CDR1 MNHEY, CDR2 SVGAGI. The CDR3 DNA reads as TGTGCCAGCAGTTACGGGGGAAATCAGCCCCAGCATTTT. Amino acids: CASSYGGNQPQHF.

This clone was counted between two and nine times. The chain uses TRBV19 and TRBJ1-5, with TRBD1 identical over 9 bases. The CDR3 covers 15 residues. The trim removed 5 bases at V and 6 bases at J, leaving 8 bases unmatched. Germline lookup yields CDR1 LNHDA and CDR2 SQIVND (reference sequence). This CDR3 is CASSVQGAFAQPQHF. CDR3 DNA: TGTGCCAGTAGTGTACAGGGGGCGTTTGCTCAGCCCCAGCATTTT.

CDR3 sequence: CASSPPGQEKETQYF. Written as DNA, the CDR3 is TGTGCCAGCAGCCCACCGGGACAGGAAAAAGAGACCCAGTACTTC. The V and J genes are TRBV6-5 and TRBJ2-5; 8 nucleotides line up with TRBD1. V gave up 6 bases and J gave up 3 bases; unmatched junction bases: 9. The CDR3 loop spans 15 amino acids. Germline V CDR1 and CDR2: MNHEY, SVGAGI.

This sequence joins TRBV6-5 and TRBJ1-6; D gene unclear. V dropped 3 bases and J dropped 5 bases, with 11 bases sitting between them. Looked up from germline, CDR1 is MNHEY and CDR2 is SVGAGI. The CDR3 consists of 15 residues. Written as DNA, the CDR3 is TGTGCCAGCAGTTATTTAGGGCAGGATAATTCACCCCTCCACTTT. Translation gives CASSYLGQDNSPLHF.

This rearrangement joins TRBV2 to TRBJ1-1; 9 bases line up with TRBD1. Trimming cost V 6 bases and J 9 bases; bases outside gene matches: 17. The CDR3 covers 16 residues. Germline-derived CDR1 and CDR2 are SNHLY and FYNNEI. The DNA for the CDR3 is TGTGCCAGCAGGGGAGGACAGGGGCCGACCAGTTCGAAAGCTTTCTTT. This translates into CASRGGQGPTSSKAFF.

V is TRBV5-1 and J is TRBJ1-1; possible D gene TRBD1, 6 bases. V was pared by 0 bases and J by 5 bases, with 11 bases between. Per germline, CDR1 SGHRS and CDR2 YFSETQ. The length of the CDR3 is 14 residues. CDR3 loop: CASSLVRGATEAFF. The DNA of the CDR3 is TGCGCCAGCAGCTTGGTTCGGGGGGCGACTGAAGCTTTCTTT.

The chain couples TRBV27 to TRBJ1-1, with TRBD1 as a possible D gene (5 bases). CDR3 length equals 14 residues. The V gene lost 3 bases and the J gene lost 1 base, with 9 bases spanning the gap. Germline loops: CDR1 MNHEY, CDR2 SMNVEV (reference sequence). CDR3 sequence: CASSFGRANTEAFF. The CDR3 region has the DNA TGTGCCAGCAGTTTCGGCAGGGCGAACACTGAAGCTTTCTTT.

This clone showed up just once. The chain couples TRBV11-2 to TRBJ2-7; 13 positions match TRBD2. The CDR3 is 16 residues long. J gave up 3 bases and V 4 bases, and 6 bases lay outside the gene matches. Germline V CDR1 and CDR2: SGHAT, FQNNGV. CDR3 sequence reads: CASSSRLAGGLYEQYF. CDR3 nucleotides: TGTGCCAGCAGCTCAAGACTAGCGGGGGGTCTCTACGAGCAGTACTTC.

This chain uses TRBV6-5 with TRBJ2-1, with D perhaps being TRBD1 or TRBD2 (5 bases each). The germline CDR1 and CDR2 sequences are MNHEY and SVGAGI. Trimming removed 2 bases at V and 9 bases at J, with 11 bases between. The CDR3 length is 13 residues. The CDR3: CASSYRGAVEQFF. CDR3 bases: TGTGCCAGCAGTTACCGAGGGGCGGTTGAGCAGTTCTTC.

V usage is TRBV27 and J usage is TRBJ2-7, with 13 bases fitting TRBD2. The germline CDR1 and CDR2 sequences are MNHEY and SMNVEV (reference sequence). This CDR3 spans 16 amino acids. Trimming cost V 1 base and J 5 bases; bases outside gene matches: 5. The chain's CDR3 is CASSLFLGTSGDEQYF. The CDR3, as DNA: TGTGCCAGCAGTTTATTTTTGGGGACTAGCGGGGACGAGCAGTACTTC.

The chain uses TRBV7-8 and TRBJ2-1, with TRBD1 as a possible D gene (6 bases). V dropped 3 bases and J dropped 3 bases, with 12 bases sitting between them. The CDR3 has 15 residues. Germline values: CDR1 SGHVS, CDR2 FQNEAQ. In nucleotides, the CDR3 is TGTGCCAGCAGCTTCGCCGGGACACTCTACAATGAGCAGTTCTTC. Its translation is CASSFAGTLYNEQFF.

This chain's CDR3 is CASSRLVNGEQFF. DNA for the CDR3: TGTGCCAGCAGTCGGCTAGTTAACGGGGAGCAGTTCTTC. The chain recombines TRBV7-8 with TRBJ2-1; D is unresolved. The CDR3 extends over 13 amino acids. The ends were cut back, 6 bases at V and 10 bases at J, with 16 bases in the middle. Germline CDR1 and CDR2: SGHVS and FQNEAQ.

The CDR3 DNA reads as TGTGCCAGGGCCGTGGAGGGTATCGTAGGAGCTTTCTTT. Translating gives CARAVEGIVGAFF. The V call is TRBV2, the J call TRBJ1-1; D gene unclear. Germline-derived CDR1 and CDR2 are SNHLY and FYNNEI. V lost 9 bases and J 10 bases, leaving 21 bases between the germline ends. The CDR3 consists of 13 residues.

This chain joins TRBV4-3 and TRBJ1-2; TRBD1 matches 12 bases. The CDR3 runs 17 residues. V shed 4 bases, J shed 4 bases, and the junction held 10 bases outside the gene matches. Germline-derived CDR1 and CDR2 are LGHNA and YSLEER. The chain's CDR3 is CASSLSTGTGGGYGYTF. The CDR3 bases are TGCGCCAGCAGCCTAAGCACCGGGACAGGGGGCGGCTATGGCTACACCTTC.

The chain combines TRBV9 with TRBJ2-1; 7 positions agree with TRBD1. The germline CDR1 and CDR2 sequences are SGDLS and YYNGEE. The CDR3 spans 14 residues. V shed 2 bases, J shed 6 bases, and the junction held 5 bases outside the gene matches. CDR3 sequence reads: CASSVQGVGNEQFF. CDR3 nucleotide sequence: TGTGCCAGCAGCGTCCAGGGGGTTGGCAATGAGCAGTTCTTC.

CDR3 region: CASSTLAGGTDTQYF. CDR3 DNA sequence: TGTGCCAGCAGTACTCTAGCGGGGGGCACAGATACGCAGTATTTT. V is TRBV2 and J is TRBJ2-3, with 10 bases fitting TRBD2. The CDR3 loop spans 15 amino acids. Looked up from germline, CDR1 is SNHLY and CDR2 is FYNNEI. Unmatched junction bases numbered 3, after V lost 5 bases and J lost 1 base.

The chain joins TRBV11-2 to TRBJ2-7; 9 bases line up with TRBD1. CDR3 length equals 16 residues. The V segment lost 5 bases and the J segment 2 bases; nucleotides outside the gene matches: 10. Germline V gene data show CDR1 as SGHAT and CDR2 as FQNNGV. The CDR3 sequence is CASSPRGQGRTYEQYF. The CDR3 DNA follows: TGTGCCAGCAGCCCCCGAGGACAGGGGAGGACCTACGAGCAGTACTTC.

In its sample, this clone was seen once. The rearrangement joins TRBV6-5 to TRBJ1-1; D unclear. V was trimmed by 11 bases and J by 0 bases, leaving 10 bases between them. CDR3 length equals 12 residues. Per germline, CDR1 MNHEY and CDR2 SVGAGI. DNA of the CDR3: TGTGCCGGCCGACACATGAACACTGAAGCTTTCTTT. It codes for CAGRHMNTEAFF.

In DNA form, the CDR3 reads TGTGCCAGCAGCGCGACTAGCGGGGGGTTAGATACGCAGTATTTT. Translating it yields CASSATSGGLDTQYF. This chain uses TRBV7-3 with TRBJ2-3, with 13 positions matching TRBD2. CDR3 size: 15 residues. Trimming removed 5 bases from V and 5 bases from J; junction bases left unmatched: 4. Germline V CDR1 and CDR2: SGHTA, FQGTGA.

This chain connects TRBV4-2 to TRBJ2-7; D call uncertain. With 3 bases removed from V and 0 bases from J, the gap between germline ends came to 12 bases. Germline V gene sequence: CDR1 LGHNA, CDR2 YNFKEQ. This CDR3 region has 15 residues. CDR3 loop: CASSQATVSSYEQYF. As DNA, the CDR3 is TGTGCCAGCAGCCAGGCGACGGTGAGCTCCTACGAGCAGTACTTC.